This is a list of T cell receptor beta chains from one sample in a study of control samples from healthy donors and cancer patients. Repertoires were generated with immunoSEQ multiplex PCR, while TCRdb's copy carries only in-frame clones and drops some. The sample records about 160,000 clones, 80% to 90% being singletons. Input material: blood. These receptors all come from a man aged 30 to 39 in good health. The CDR3 runs from the conserved cysteine through the conserved F or W. A D gene is named only where the DNA matches it firmly. Expanded clones are given a class, and other clones once, few, many or no size at all.

V	J	size	D	CDR3	DNA
TRBV9	TRBJ2-1	few	NA	CASSVDGRSHEQFF	TGTGCCAGCAGCGTAGATGGTAGAAGCCATGAGCAGTTCTTC
TRBV27	TRBJ1-2	NA	NA	CASSLGGGQNYGYTF	TGTGCCAGCAGTTTAGGTGGCGGACAAAACTATGGCTACACCTTC
TRBV27	TRBJ1-2	NA	TRBD1	CASSPTDRVIGYTF	TGTGCCAGCAGTCCGACCGACAGGGTAATTGGCTACACCTTC
TRBV6-5	TRBJ1-1	few	NA	CASTLQGVEAFF	TGTGCCAGCACCTTACAGGGCGTTGAAGCTTTCTTT
TRBV10-1	TRBJ2-2	NA	TRBD1	CASSVGQGRMRANTGELFF	TGCGCCAGCAGTGTGGGACAGGGGAGAATGAGGGCGAACACCGGGGAGCTGTTTTTT
TRBV10-3	TRBJ1-3	NA	NA	CATRQQLASGNTIYF	TGTGCCACCCGACAGCAGCTAGCCTCTGGAAACACCATATATTTT
TRBV7-3	TRBJ2-7	NA	TRBD1	CASSPQPGQGGINEQYF	TGTGCCAGCAGCCCCCAACCGGGACAGGGAGGCATAAACGAGCAGTACTTC
TRBV7-8	TRBJ2-1	NA	NA	CASSPSQGLSNEQFF	TGTGCCAGCAGCCCTAGTCAGGGGCTCTCCAATGAGCAGTTCTTC
TRBV5-1	TRBJ2-7	NA	NA	CASKGGMANTYEQYF	TGCGCCAGCAAGGGGGGAATGGCAAACACCTACGAGCAGTACTTC
TRBV3-1/TRBV3-2	TRBJ2-7	NA	NA	CASSQDTSGSYEQYF	TGTGCCAGCAGCCAAGACACTAGTGGCTCCTACGAGCAGTACTTC
TRBV9	TRBJ1-4	NA	NA	CASSRELDEKLFF	TGTGCCAGCAGCAGGGAATTGGATGAAAAACTGTTTTTT
TRBV10-3	TRBJ2-7	NA	TRBD2	CAISTGTSEQYF	TGTGCCATCAGTACCGGGACTAGCGAGCAGTACTTC
TRBV18	TRBJ2-2	NA	NA	CASSPPSVRASTGELFF	TGTGCCAGCTCACCACCCAGCGTTAGGGCGAGCACCGGGGAGCTGTTTTTT
TRBV24-1	TRBJ2-1	NA	NA	CATSDLGREQFF	TGTGCCACCAGTGATTTAGGGAGGGAGCAGTTCTTC
TRBV28	TRBJ1-5	once	NA	CASSFARQPYSNQPQHF	TGTGCCAGCAGTTTCGCTAGACAGCCATATAGCAATCAGCCCCAGCATTTT
TRBV7-9	TRBJ2-4	NA	TRBD1	CASRPGQGGIQYF	TGTGCCAGCAGACCCGGACAGGGTGGCATTCAGTACTTC
TRBV5-4	TRBJ1-4	NA	TRBD1	CASSLDRGQEKLFF	TGTGCCAGCAGCTTAGACAGGGGGCAGGAAAAACTGTTTTTT
TRBV19	TRBJ1-1	NA	TRBD1	CASSQGQRLLMNTEAFF	TGTGCCAGTAGTCAGGGACAGAGACTTCTTATGAACACTGAAGCTTTCTTT
TRBV20-1	TRBJ1-5	NA	NA	CSASGQPQHF	TGCAGTGCTAGTGGACAGCCCCAGCATTTT
TRBV28	TRBJ1-6	NA	NA	CASRSPGPGNSPLHF	TGTGCCAGCAGGTCCCCCGGACCTGGGAATTCACCCCTCCACTTT
TRBV4-1	TRBJ1-2	NA	NA	CASRDYGAYGYTF	TGCGCCAGCAGGGACTACGGGGCGTATGGCTACACCTTC
TRBV5-1	TRBJ2-5	NA	TRBD2	CASSLAGTSGQETQYF	TGCGCCAGCAGCTTGGCCGGGACTAGCGGACAAGAGACCCAGTACTTC
TRBV6-5	TRBJ1-2	NA	NA	CASSYGGGYTF	TGTGCCAGCAGTTACGGTGGTGGCTACACCTTC
TRBV6-5	TRBJ1-5	few	NA	CASNPTGSNQPQHF	TGTGCCAGCAACCCTACAGGTAGCAATCAGCCCCAGCATTTT
TRBV25-1	TRBJ2-7	NA	NA	CASSEVGGSYEQYF	TGTGCCAGCAGTGAAGTGGGGGGTTCCTACGAGCAGTACTTC
TRBV15	TRBJ2-1	NA	NA	CATSRDPGEQFF	TGTGCCACCAGCAGAGATCCGGGTGAGCAGTTCTTC
TRBV27	TRBJ1-3	NA	NA	CASGRGAPTSGNTIYF	TGTGCCAGCGGCCGGGGGGCCCCTACTTCTGGAAACACCATATATTTT
TRBV7-2	TRBJ1-1	NA	NA	CASSPSTGTTEAFF	TGTGCCAGCAGCCCGAGCACAGGGACCACTGAAGCTTTCTTT
TRBV30	TRBJ2-1	NA	TRBD2	CAWELTSGFNNEQFF	TGTGCCTGGGAACTAACTAGCGGCTTTAACAATGAGCAGTTCTTC
TRBV3-1/TRBV3-2	TRBJ1-5	NA	NA	CASSPDPRFGQPQHF	TGTGCCAGCAGCCCTGACCCCAGGTTCGGACAGCCCCAGCATTTT
TRBV10-1	TRBJ1-1	NA	NA	CASSEAGEAFF	TGCGCCAGCAGTGAAGCCGGTGAAGCTTTCTTT
TRBV7-9	TRBJ1-2	NA	NA	CASSLQGYGYTF	TGTGCCAGCAGCTTACAGGGGTATGGCTACACCTTC
TRBV9	TRBJ2-5	once	TRBD1	CASSVGTGQETQYF	TGTGCCAGCAGCGTAGGGACAGGCCAAGAGACCCAGTACTTC
TRBV5-1	TRBJ1-4	once	NA	CASRGVLGEKLFF	TGCGCCAGCAGGGGGGTCCTGGGCGAAAAACTGTTTTTT
TRBV5-1	TRBJ2-5	NA	NA	CASSLETSWETQYF	TGCGCCAGCAGCTTGGAGACTAGTTGGGAGACCCAGTACTTC
TRBV10-3	TRBJ2-7	NA	TRBD1	CAISELGQGMSTDEQYF	TGTGCCATCAGTGAGCTCGGACAGGGAATGAGTACCGACGAGCAGTACTTC
TRBV19	TRBJ1-5	NA	TRBD1	CASSRTGIQPQHF	TGTGCCAGTAGCAGGACAGGTATACAGCCCCAGCATTTT
TRBV7-8	TRBJ2-3	once	NA	CASSARETDTQYF	TGTGCCAGCAGCGCCAGGGAGACAGATACGCAGTATTTT
TRBV28	TRBJ2-5	NA	NA	CASRTDRGVETQYF	TGTGCCAGCAGGACAGACCGAGGGGTAGAGACCCAGTACTTC
TRBV14	TRBJ2-3	NA	NA	CASSLSQGRVDTQYF	TGTGCCAGCAGCCTCTCGCAAGGGCGGGTAGATACGCAGTATTTT
TRBV6-5	TRBJ1-4	NA	NA	CASTGTHNEKLFF	TGTGCCAGCACCGGGACACATAATGAAAAACTGTTTTTT
TRBV6-4	TRBJ2-2	NA	TRBD2	CASSETSGNTGELFF	TGTGCCAGCAGTGAGACTAGCGGGAACACCGGGGAGCTGTTTTTT
TRBV4-2	TRBJ2-5	few	NA	CASSQTSSSWETQYF	TGTGCCAGCAGCCAGACAAGTAGCTCGTGGGAGACCCAGTACTTC
TRBV11-2	TRBJ2-1	NA	TRBD1	CASSLEGTGVYNEQFF	TGTGCCAGCAGCTTAGAGGGGACAGGGGTTTACAATGAGCAGTTCTTC
TRBV7-2	TRBJ2-7	NA	TRBD2	CASSQGLARNEQYF	TGTGCCAGCAGCCAGGGACTAGCGAGAAACGAGCAGTACTTC
TRBV20-1	TRBJ2-5	NA	NA	CSARIRETQYF	TGCAGTGCTAGGATCCGTGAGACCCAGTACTTC
TRBV6-4	TRBJ1-1	NA	NA	CASRAEAFF	TGTGCCAGCAGAGCTGAAGCTTTCTTT
TRBV19	TRBJ2-2	NA	NA	CASRADTFTGELFF	TGTGCCAGTAGGGCGGACACCTTCACCGGGGAGCTGTTTTTT
TRBV28	TRBJ2-4	NA	NA	CASSLEGPAKNIQYF	TGTGCCAGCAGTTTAGAGGGCCCGGCCAAAAACATTCAGTACTTC
TRBV27	TRBJ1-1	NA	TRBD1	CASSLRAGGNTEAFF	TGTGCCAGCAGTTTGAGGGCAGGGGGTAACACTGAAGCTTTCTTT
TRBV11-1	TRBJ2-5	NA	NA	CASSFRSAREETQYF	TGTGCCAGCAGCTTTAGGTCCGCCAGAGAAGAGACCCAGTACTTC
TRBV12-3/TRBV12-4	TRBJ1-5	NA	NA	CASNIGNQPQHF	TGTGCCAGCAACATTGGCAATCAGCCCCAGCATTTT